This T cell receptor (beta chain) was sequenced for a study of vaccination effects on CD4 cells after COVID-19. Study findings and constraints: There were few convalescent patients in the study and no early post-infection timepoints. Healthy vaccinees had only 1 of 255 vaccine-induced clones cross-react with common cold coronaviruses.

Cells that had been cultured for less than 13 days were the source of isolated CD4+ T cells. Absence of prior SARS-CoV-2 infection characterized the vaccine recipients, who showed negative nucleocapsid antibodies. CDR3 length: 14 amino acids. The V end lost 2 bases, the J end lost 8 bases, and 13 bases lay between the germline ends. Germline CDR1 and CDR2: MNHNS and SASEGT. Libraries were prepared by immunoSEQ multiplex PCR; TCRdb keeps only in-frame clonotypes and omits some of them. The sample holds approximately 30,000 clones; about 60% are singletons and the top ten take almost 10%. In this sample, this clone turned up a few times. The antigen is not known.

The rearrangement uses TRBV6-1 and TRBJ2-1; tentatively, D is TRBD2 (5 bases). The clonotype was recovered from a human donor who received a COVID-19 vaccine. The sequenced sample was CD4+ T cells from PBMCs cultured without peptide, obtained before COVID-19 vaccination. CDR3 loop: CASSEILERDEQFF. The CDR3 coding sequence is TGTGCCAGCAGTGAAATCCTAGAGAGGGATGAGCAGTTCTTC.